The text below deals with one T cell receptor (beta chain). A few counts support this clonotype. It lacks a known antigen. Per-nucleotide qualities are absent, and no much larger clonotype sits a single base away. At the junction V is shortened by 2 bases and J by 5 bases; bases outside the gene matches: 6. Counted from cysteine to phenylalanine, this CDR3 has 14 amino acids. The CDR3 DNA has 42 bases and is translated from base 1. CDR1 GTSNPN and CDR2 SVGIG were looked up in the germline V gene (reference sequence). This entry belongs to a study of T cell repertoires in cytomegalovirus infection (dated 2019 in TCRdb). Regarding the study in general: The HLA type of each donor mattered for the analysis, because public TCR beta signatures pointed to carriage of CMV infection along with the matching HLA type.

These reads were obtained on an Illumina HiSeq 1500. TCRdb reprocessing: public reads trimmed at Q25 with fastp, clones called with MiXCR, in-frame beta chains kept. Every entry covers one CDR3 protein and lists the most common genes and DNA from its rows. For this sample there are roughly 180,000 distinct CDR3 sequences; roughly 17% appear just once. The ten largest clonotypes hold under 30% of the sample. Findings and caveats that apply to the study as a whole: In both this cohort and an independent roughly 350-donor cohort, the cumulative frequency of public TCR beta family members distinguished carriers of CMV infection plus the relevant HLA type. The ex vivo response was dominated by HLA-C-restricted CMV-specific TCR beta clonotypes, which also provided the single most frequent clonotype in two of eight donors.

The clonotype was recovered from a human donor in good health (CMV status not recorded). Some clones in this sample may be carry-over from other donors' samples. What was sequenced was CD8+ T cells from PBMCs. The rearrangement joined TRBV30 to TRBJ2-3, with 8 bases aligning to TRBD1. The DNA sequence reads TGTGCCTGGAGTTTCGGACAGGGTCAAGATACGCAGTATTTT. Protein translation: CAWSFGQGQDTQYF. With the portions outside the CDR3 filled from the reference TRBV30 and TRBJ2-3 genes, the complete variable region becomes SQTIHQWPATLVQPVGSPLSLECTVEGTSNPNLYWYRQAAGRGLQLLFYSVGIGQISSEVPQNLSASRPQDRQFILSSKKLLLSDSGFYLCAWSFGQGQDTQYFGPGTRLTVL.